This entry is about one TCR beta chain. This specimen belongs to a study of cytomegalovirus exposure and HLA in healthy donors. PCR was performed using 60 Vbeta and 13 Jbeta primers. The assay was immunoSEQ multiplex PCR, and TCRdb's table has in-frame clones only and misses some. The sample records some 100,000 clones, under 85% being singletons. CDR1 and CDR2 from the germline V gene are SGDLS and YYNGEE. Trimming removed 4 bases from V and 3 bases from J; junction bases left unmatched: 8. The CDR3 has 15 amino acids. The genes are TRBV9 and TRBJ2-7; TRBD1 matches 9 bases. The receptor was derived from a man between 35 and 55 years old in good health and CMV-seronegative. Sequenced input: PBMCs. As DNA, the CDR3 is TGTGCCAGCAGCCCCATGGGACAGGGTAACTACGAGCAGTACTTC. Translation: CASSPMGQGNYEQYF.